The 13 T cell receptor beta chains below all came from one sample that was sequenced in a study of cytomegalovirus exposure and HLA in healthy donors. PCR involved 60 Vbeta and 13 Jbeta primers. Measured with immunoSEQ multiplex PCR; TCRdb has only the in-frame clones, and not every one. The sample yields some 270,000 clones, 80% seen once. The sample was PBMCs. These receptors came from a girl aged 2-10 years in good health and CMV-seronegative.

The genes are TRBV9 and TRBJ2-2; D gene ambiguous. The V end lost 4 bases, the J end lost 0 bases, and 7 bases lay between the germline ends. Germline CDR1 SGDLS, CDR2 YYNGEE. This CDR3 has 14 amino acids. The CDR3 loop reads CASSTSANTGELFF. The CDR3 DNA reads TGTGCCAGCAGCACCTCAGCGAACACCGGGGAGCTGTTTTTT.

This sequence joins TRBV15 and TRBJ2-4, with 7 bases lining up with TRBD1. The germline V gene encodes CDR1 LNHNV and CDR2 YYDKDF (reference sequence). The CDR3 loop spans 14 amino acids. Trimming removed 5 bases from V and 4 bases from J; junction bases left unmatched: 5. The DNA for the CDR3 is TGTGCCACCAGCCATCCGGGACAGAAAAACATTCAGTACTTC. Its translation is CATSHPGQKNIQYF.

This sequence joins TRBV4-1 and TRBJ1-6; 7 nucleotides align to TRBD1. CDR1 is MGHRA and CDR2 is YSYEKL in the germline V gene. The CDR3 totals 16 residues. V gave up 1 base and J gave up 6 bases; unmatched junction bases: 6. CDR3 sequence reads: CASSQVSGTANSPLHF. DNA of the CDR3: TGCGCCAGCAGCCAAGTTAGCGGGACAGCTAATTCACCCCTCCACTTT.

The chain employs TRBV6-5 and TRBJ1-1; D is perhaps TRBD1 (5 bases). V lost 0 bases and J lost 5, with 13 bases in between. The CDR3 is 15 amino acids. CDR1 and CDR2 (germline): MNHEY, SVGAGI. In DNA form, the CDR3 reads TGTGCCAGCAGTTACTCGGGGCGGACGTGGACTGAAGCTTTCTTT. Translating it yields CASSYSGRTWTEAFF.

This chain links TRBV6-1 with TRBJ2-5; 8 bases agree with TRBD1. The CDR3 consists of 14 residues. The germline CDR1 and CDR2 sequences are MNHNS and SASEGT. Unmatched junction bases numbered 5, after V lost 6 bases and J lost 2 bases. The CDR3 region is CASSPDRAQETQYF. DNA for the CDR3: TGTGCCAGCAGCCCGGACAGGGCTCAAGAGACCCAGTACTTC.

A few counts support this clone. The rearrangement links TRBV13 to TRBJ2-7; 8 bases align to TRBD2. With V trimmed by 8 bases and J by 4 bases, 7 bases remained unmatched. The CDR3 has 13 residues. Germline-derived CDR1 and CDR2 are PRHDT and FYEKMQ (reference sequence). The CDR3 coding sequence is TGTGCCAGCTCCCATAGCGGGGCGTACGAGCAGTACTTC. Protein: CASSHSGAYEQYF.

The V call is TRBV5-1, the J call TRBJ2-5, with D maybe TRBD2 (6 bases). Trimming left V 6 bases short and J 1 base short, with 10 bases between. Germline-derived CDR1 and CDR2 are SGHRS and YFSETQ. The CDR3 consists of 13 residues. The CDR3 spells CASKIGGQETQYF. CDR3 bases: TGCGCCAGCAAGATCGGGGGCCAAGAGACCCAGTACTTC.

CDR3 in amino acids: CASSETQDSPADTQYF. Here the CDR3 DNA reads TGTGCCAGCAGTGAAACTCAGGACTCACCCGCAGATACGCAGTATTTT. The rearrangement joins TRBV6-4 to TRBJ2-3, with D perhaps matching TRBD2 (5 bases). The CDR3 is made up of 16 amino acids. Germline V gene data show CDR1 as MRHNA and CDR2 as SNTAGT. Trimming stripped 3 bases from V and 4 bases from J, with 17 bases between.

This chain uses TRBV23-1 with TRBJ2-5, with D tentatively TRBD2 (6 bases). TRBV23-1 carries the ORF label, with uncertain function. There are 15 residues in the CDR3. V lost 4 bases, J lost 4 bases, and 16 bases lay in between. The CDR3 DNA reads TGCGCCAGCAGTCTTAAGGGAGGTGATGTAGAGACCCAGTACTTC. Residues: CASSLKGGDVETQYF.

V usage is TRBV7-2 and J usage is TRBJ2-5; 8 bases agree with TRBD2. Germline loops: CDR1 SGHTA, CDR2 FQGNSA. Unmatched junction bases numbered 8, after V lost 0 bases and J lost 5 bases. The length of the CDR3 is 16 residues. CDR3 in DNA: TGTGCCAGCAGCTTAGCAAGCGGGAGTAAGTGGGAGACCCAGTACTTC. Residues: CASSLASGSKWETQYF. The variable domain in full, with the rest retrieved from reference TRBV7-2 and TRBJ2-5, is GAGVSQSPSNKVTEKGKDVELRCDPISGHTALYWYRQSLGQGLEFLIYFQGNSAPDKSGLPSDRFSAERTGGSVSTLTIQRTQQEDSAVYLCASSLASGSKWETQYFGPGTRLLVL.

The chain combines TRBV28 with TRBJ1-6; TRBD1 is a possible D gene (5 bases). Per the germline V gene, CDR1 is MDHEN and CDR2 is SYDVKM. With 3 bases removed from V and 4 bases from J, the gap between germline ends came to 10 bases. CDR3 length equals 15 residues. This CDR3 reads CASSFRGGYNSPLHF. CDR3 in DNA: TGTGCCAGCAGTTTTAGGGGAGGGTATAATTCACCCCTCCACTTT.

The rearrangement uses TRBV5-6 and TRBJ2-6; 9 nucleotides match TRBD1. CDR3 length: 18 residues. The V gene end was trimmed by 1 base and the J gene end by 0 bases; junction bases not matched to a gene: 5. The V gene's germline CDR1 is SGHDT and CDR2 YYEEEE. CDR3 loop: CASSLYNRGPSGANVLTF. The CDR3 coding sequence is TGTGCCAGCAGCTTGTACAACAGGGGGCCCTCTGGGGCCAACGTCCTGACTTTC.

The chain carries TRBV5-1 and TRBJ1-1; D is perhaps TRBD1 (5 bases). V lost 2 bases and J 1 base, leaving 9 bases between the germline ends. Germline loops: CDR1 SGHRS, CDR2 YFSETQ. The CDR3 loop spans 14 amino acids. The CDR3 spells CASSLQASNTEAFF. In nucleotides, the CDR3 is TGCGCCAGCAGCTTACAGGCCTCGAACACTGAAGCTTTCTTT.